This is a list of T cell receptor beta chains from one sample in a study of technical replicates of blood from a few donors. Sequenced by immunoSEQ multiplex PCR; TCRdb stores in-frame clones only, minus some. The top ten clones hold 0.34% of a sample with tens of thousands of clones, 95% of them seen once. The sample comprised T cells isolated from PBMCs. All receptors come from a human donor in good health. CDR3s include the opening cysteine and the closing phenylalanine or tryptophan. Each record gives: V gene, D gene, clone size, J gene, CDR3 DNA, CDR3 protein. The D gene is left open where the match is weak. Clone sizes are given selectively: once, few, many, or a class where the clone is expanded.

>TRBV4-3|TRBD1|NA|TRBJ2-7
TGCGCCAGCAGCTTCCGGACAGGGGGCGAGCAGTACTTC
CASSFRTGGEQYF
>TRBV5-4|TRBD1|NA|TRBJ2-7
TGTGCCAGCAGCGTCGGACAGGGAATCGTCGAGCAGTACTTC
CASSVGQGIVEQYF
>TRBV19|NA|NA|TRBJ2-1
TGTGCCAGTAGTGTACTCTACAATGAGCAGTTCTTC
CASSVLYNEQFF
>TRBV28|NA|NA|TRBJ2-7
TGTGCCAGCAGTTTACCCGGGAATGAATTGTCCTACGAGCAGTACTTC
CASSLPGNELSYEQYF
>TRBV19|TRBD2|NA|TRBJ2-1
TGTGCCAGTTATAGCGGGCGGGCCGTTGTCGGCTCCTACAATGAGCAGTTCTTC
CASYSGRAVVGSYNEQFF
>TRBV19|TRBD1|NA|TRBJ2-6
TGTGCCAGTGCACCGGGACAGGGAGGGGCCAACGTCCTGACTTTC
CASAPGQGGANVLTF
>TRBV28|NA|few|TRBJ1-2
TGTGCCAGCAGTCCCACAGGGTCCCCGGGCTACACCTTC
CASSPTGSPGYTF
>TRBV10-3|NA|NA|TRBJ1-1
TGTGCCATCAGTGAGTCAGTGGGCAGGGCCACTGAAGCTTTCTTT
CAISESVGRATEAFF
>TRBV19|NA|NA|TRBJ2-1
TGTGCCAGTAGTATCTCTGGACTCTCCTACAATGAGCAGTTCTTC
CASSISGLSYNEQFF
>TRBV7-8|TRBD2|NA|TRBJ2-3
TGTGCCAGCAGCAGAGCGGGGGGTCTAGCGACAGATACGCAGTATTTT
CASSRAGGLATDTQYF
>TRBV30|NA|NA|TRBJ1-1
TGTGCCTGGAGTGGGGGGGTGGGAGAAGCTTTCTTT
CAWSGGVGEAFF
>TRBV10-3|TRBD2|NA|TRBJ2-7
TGTGCCAGCTTAGCGGGAGAGAACTACGAGCAGTACTTC
CASLAGENYEQYF
>TRBV10-3|TRBD2|NA|TRBJ2-1
TGTGCCATCACCGGACGACTAGCGGGAGAAGTAAATGAGCAGTTCTTC
CAITGRLAGEVNEQFF
>TRBV9|TRBD1|NA|TRBJ1-2
TGTGCCAGCAGCGTAGAACAGGGGAATGGCTACACCTTC
CASSVEQGNGYTF
>TRBV5-1|TRBD1|once|TRBJ2-7
TGCGCCAGCAGTGACCCCGGGACAGCCTCCTACGAGCAGTACTTC
CASSDPGTASYEQYF
>TRBV7-9|TRBD1|NA|TRBJ2-3
TGTGCCAGCAGCTCTCCTACGGGGACAGGGAGTGCAGATACGCAGTATTTT
CASSSPTGTGSADTQYF
>TRBV5-1|TRBD1|NA|TRBJ2-1
TGCGCCAGCAGCATAACAGGGGTCGGTGAGCAGTTCTTC
CASSITGVGEQFF
>TRBV28|TRBD1|NA|TRBJ1-5
TGTGCCAGCAGTTTATGGAGGACAGGGGGGCATCAGCCCCAGCATTTT
CASSLWRTGGHQPQHF
>TRBV6-6|TRBD1|NA|TRBJ1-3
TGTGCCAGCAGTTTAACAGGGGGTGGAAACACCATATATTTT
CASSLTGGGNTIYF
>TRBV4-2|TRBD2|NA|TRBJ2-5
TGTGCCAGCAGCCAAGAACTAGCGGGAGCCCAAGAGACCCAGTACTTC
CASSQELAGAQETQYF
>TRBV18|NA|NA|TRBJ1-1
TGTGCCAGCTCACCACAGGGGAATTTGGGCGGCACTGAAGCTTTCTTT
CASSPQGNLGGTEAFF
>TRBV9|NA|NA|TRBJ2-2
TGTGCCAGCAGGGGGAGGAACACCGGGGAGCTGTTTTTT
CASRGRNTGELFF
>TRBV7-9|TRBD1|NA|TRBJ2-2
TGTGCCAGCAGCTTAGGTACCGGGACAGTCGGGAACACCGGGGAGCTGTTTTTT
CASSLGTGTVGNTGELFF
>TRBV27|TRBD2|NA|TRBJ2-2
TGTGCCAGCAGCCCGGCAGCGGGAGAGAACACCGGGGAGCTGTTTTTT
CASSPAAGENTGELFF
>TRBV11-3|NA|NA|TRBJ2-2
TGTGCCAGCAGCTTGGGGCTCTGGGGGGACACCGGGGAGCTGTTTTTT
CASSLGLWGDTGELFF
>TRBV19|NA|NA|TRBJ1-5
TGTGCCAGTAGTATAGGAGGACTGCTTAATCAGCCCCAGCATTTT
CASSIGGLLNQPQHF
>TRBV7-3|TRBD1|NA|TRBJ2-7
TGTGCCAGCAGTCTAGGGGGGTCCACAGGGGGCTACGAGCAGTACTTC
CASSLGGSTGGYEQYF
>TRBV7-8|NA|NA|TRBJ1-1
TGTGCCAGCAGTTTCAGGACTGAAGCTTTCTTT
CASSFRTEAFF
>TRBV7-8|NA|NA|TRBJ1-2
TGTGCCAGCAGCTCGACGACAGCTGGCTACACCTTC
CASSSTTAGYTF
>TRBV4-2|TRBD1|once|TRBJ1-5
TGTGCCAGCAGCCAGACAGGGCTGAATCAGCCCCAGCATTTT
CASSQTGLNQPQHF
>TRBV21-1|NA|NA|TRBJ1-1
TGTGCCAGCAGCCTACGGGACAGGGGAAACACTGAAGCTTTCTTT
CASSLRDRGNTEAFF
>TRBV7-9|TRBD1|NA|TRBJ1-1
TGTGCCAGCAGCCCCAACCCTCAGGGGGCATACAACACTGAAGCTTTCTTT
CASSPNPQGAYNTEAFF
>TRBV2|NA|NA|TRBJ2-7
TGTGCCAGCAGTGAACAGGGGAGCGAGCAGTACTTC
CASSEQGSEQYF
>TRBV6-1|TRBD1|few|TRBJ1-2
TGTGCCACCCGGGACAGACGCTATGGCTACACCTTC
CATRDRRYGYTF
>TRBV14|NA|NA|TRBJ2-1
TGTGCCAGCAGCCAACTTAGCGGTTACAATGAGCAGTTCTTC
CASSQLSGYNEQFF
>TRBV11-3|NA|NA|TRBJ2-2
TGTGCCAGCAGCTTAGATCGCCGGACTTACTTAAACACCGGGGAGCTGTTTTTT
CASSLDRRTYLNTGELFF
>TRBV10-2|NA|NA|TRBJ2-7
TGCGCCAGCAGTGATTTTGGGAGCTCCTACGAGCAGTACTTC
CASSDFGSSYEQYF
>TRBV9|NA|once|TRBJ1-1
TGTGCCAGCAGCGTGACTTTGAGTAGCACTGAAGCTTTCTTT
CASSVTLSSTEAFF
>TRBV9|NA|once|TRBJ1-1
TGTGCCAGCAGCGGGGGGAGGGGGGCTTTCTTT
CASSGGRGAFF
>TRBV11-2|NA|NA|TRBJ2-2
TGTGCCAGCAGAATACGCAACCCGCTAGCGAACACCGGGGAGCTGTTTTTT
CASRIRNPLANTGELFF
>TRBV5-5|TRBD1|NA|TRBJ2-4
TGTGCCAGCAGCTTGGAGGGGGCGGGTCTAGCCAAAAACATTCAGTACTTC
CASSLEGAGLAKNIQYF
>TRBV28|NA|NA|TRBJ2-5
TGTGCCAGCAGTTTGACAAGATTCCAAGAGACCCAGTACTTC
CASSLTRFQETQYF
>TRBV7-8|NA|NA|TRBJ1-1
TGTGCCAGCAGCTTAGGGGCTGGGAACACTGAAGCTTTCTTT
CASSLGAGNTEAFF
>TRBV5-6|TRBD2|NA|TRBJ2-7
TGTGCCAGCAGCCGAACGGCGGGGGTGATAGGGGAGCAGTACTTC
CASSRTAGVIGEQYF
>TRBV5-4|TRBD1|NA|TRBJ2-1
TGTGCCAGCAGCAGGGACAGGGGCAATGAGCAGTTCTTC
CASSRDRGNEQFF
>TRBV11-2|TRBD1|NA|TRBJ2-2
TGTGCCAGCAGGCCGGCCGGGACAGGGTTGTACACCGGGGAGCTGTTTTTT
CASRPAGTGLYTGELFF
>TRBV2|NA|once|TRBJ1-3
TGTGCCAGCAGGGGGAGGGGAAGCTCTGGAAACACCATATATTTT
CASRGRGSSGNTIYF
>TRBV4-1|NA|once|TRBJ2-7
TGCGCCAGCAGCCAAACGGGTTCCTACGAGCAGTACTTC
CASSQTGSYEQYF
>TRBV7-6|TRBD1|NA|TRBJ1-3
TGTGCCAGCAGCAGGGACAGGGGGAACACCATATATTTT
CASSRDRGNTIYF
>TRBV5-6|NA|once|TRBJ2-5
TGTGCCAGCAGGGTGGGCTTCCAAGAGACCCAGTACTTC
CASRVGFQETQYF
>TRBV20-1|NA|NA|TRBJ2-7
TGCAGTGCACAGAGTTCCTACGAGCAGTACTTC
CSAQSSYEQYF
>TRBV9|NA|NA|TRBJ2-2
TGTGCCAGCAGCGTAGGGCATAACACCGGGGAGCTGTTTTTT
CASSVGHNTGELFF
>TRBV12-5|TRBD1|NA|TRBJ1-4
TGTGCTAGTGGCCCTAAGGACAGGGGCGATGAAAAACTGTTTTTT
CASGPKDRGDEKLFF
>TRBV30|NA|NA|TRBJ1-4
TGTGCCTGGAGTGTCGGTCGGCCTAGTAATGAAAAACTGTTTTTT
CAWSVGRPSNEKLFF